This entry concerns a single T cell receptor (beta chain). No antigen is known for it. Deletions cut 11 bases from V and 5 bases from J, with 13 bases between. Per germline, CDR1 SGHTA and CDR2 FQGTGA. CDR3 length: 11 residues. Data came from immunoSEQ multiplex PCR; TCRdb stores just in-frame clones and leaves some out. The sample contains about 17,000 clones, roughly 84% of which appear only once. This sample is drawn from a study of ipilimumab plus nivolumab after autologous stem cell transplantation. Study overall: A median of roughly eight nivolumab and a few ipilimumab doses were given.

Ipilimumab, 1 mg/kg, started 14 to 28 days after autologous transplant. Study-level results: Authors suggest TCR repertoire, Treg phenotype and gut microbiota support further study.

The rearrangement joins TRBV7-3 to TRBJ2-7, with a tentative D call TRBD1 (5 bases). The source material was PBMCs, sampled in a trial of ipilimumab plus nivolumab as post-transplant consolidation. The sequence came from a male donor with diffuse large B-cell lymphoma. The CDR3 protein is CAVQQANEQYF. CDR3 nucleotide sequence: TGTGCCGTCCAACAGGCGAACGAGCAGTACTTC.